This T cell receptor beta chain was recovered during a study of blood T cell repertoires in COVID-19. TCRdb keeps only in-frame clones here, not all; method: immunoSEQ multiplex PCR. This sample has 350,000 to 450,000 clones, with approximately 89% found just once. This clone was seen only once. Which cohort a participant joined came from the clinical history participants gave. V was clipped by 8 bases and J by 5 bases; unmatched bases: 6. CDR1 MNHNY and CDR2 SVGAGI come from the germline V gene (reference sequence). This CDR3 is 13 amino acids long. The specimen was PBMCs or T cells enriched from blood (not recorded which). The chain recombines TRBV6-6 with TRBJ2-7; 10 positions agree with TRBD1. This TCR was sampled from a woman between 35 and 50 years old who had been exposed to COVID-19. The CDR3 sequence is CASGGDRGHEQYF. CDR3 in DNA: TGTGCCAGCGGGGGGGACAGGGGCCACGAGCAGTACTTC.